This is a list of T cell receptor beta chains from one sample in a study of blood T cell repertoires in COVID-19. Repertoires were generated with immunoSEQ multiplex PCR, while TCRdb's copy carries only in-frame clones and drops some. The sample lists almost 500,000 clones; roughly nine tenths were seen once. What was sequenced was PBMCs or T cells enriched from blood (not recorded which). These receptors all come from a woman aged 55-70 years who had recovered from COVID-19. Both conserved end residues are part of each CDR3. D genes are given only for firm matches. Size is omitted from some rows. Given values are once, few, many or a class for expanded clones.

d_call	v_call	j_call	clone_size	cdr3_aa	cdr3_nt
TRBD1	TRBV10-3	TRBJ2-3	few	CAISPGDRSTDTQYF	TGTGCCATCAGCCCCGGGGACAGGAGCACAGATACGCAGTATTTT
.	TRBV4-1	TRBJ1-5	.	CASSQEGAVPQPQHF	TGCGCCAGCAGCCAAGAAGGGGCAGTGCCGCAGCCCCAGCATTTT
.	TRBV21-1	TRBJ2-1	.	CASSNMRPGLAGDSSYNEQFF	TGTGCCAGCAGCAACATGCGCCCGGGACTAGCGGGGGACAGCTCCTACAATGAGCAGTTCTTC
TRBD1	TRBV11-2	TRBJ1-1	.	CASSPRDSTEAFF	TGTGCCAGCAGCCCCCGGGACAGCACTGAAGCTTTCTTT
.	TRBV15	TRBJ2-3	.	CATSRARGGLDTQYF	TGTGCCACCAGCAGAGCCAGGGGAGGGTTGGATACGCAGTATTTT
.	TRBV19	TRBJ1-5	.	CASSIDPQGNQPQHF	TGTGCCAGTAGTATCGATCCCCAGGGGAATCAGCCCCAGCATTTT
.	TRBV29-1	TRBJ1-4	.	CSVAGLGGNNEKLFF	TGCAGCGTTGCCGGATTGGGGGGGAATAATGAAAAACTGTTTTTT
TRBD2	TRBV7-6	TRBJ2-1	.	CASSLRTSGGDNEQFF	TGTGCCAGCAGCCTAAGGACTAGCGGGGGGGACAATGAGCAGTTCTTC
TRBD1	TRBV5-1	TRBJ1-1	.	CASSSQRQGRVNTEAFF	TGCGCCAGCAGCTCCCAGCGACAGGGGCGGGTGAACACTGAAGCTTTCTTT
TRBD1	TRBV18	TRBJ2-7	few	CASSPTVGGQAYEQYF	TGTGCCAGCTCACCAACAGTAGGGGGACAGGCCTACGAGCAGTACTTC
TRBD1	TRBV6-1	TRBJ2-1	.	CASSDHQGAYNEQFF	TGTGCCAGCAGTGATCACCAGGGGGCCTACAATGAGCAGTTCTTC
TRBD1	TRBV11-2	TRBJ1-2	.	CASSTTGEGYGYTF	TGTGCCAGCAGCACGACAGGGGAGGGCTATGGCTACACCTTC
TRBD1	TRBV3-1/TRBV3-2	TRBJ2-5	.	CASSQATGKQETQYF	TGTGCCAGCAGCCAAGCGACAGGGAAGCAAGAGACCCAGTACTTC
.	TRBV7-2	TRBJ1-3	.	CASSLLGGNTGNTIYF	TGTGCCAGCAGCCTTTTGGGGGGGAACACTGGAAACACCATATATTTT
.	TRBV19	TRBJ1-5	.	CASSFATAQPQHF	TGTGCCAGTAGTTTCGCTACCGCGCAGCCCCAGCATTTT
.	TRBV5-1	TRBJ2-2	.	CASSFLEQGANTGELFF	TGCGCCAGCAGCTTTCTCGAACAGGGAGCTAACACCGGGGAGCTGTTTTTT
TRBD1	TRBV6-5	TRBJ2-7	.	CASTTGQGTYEQYF	TGTGCCAGCACCACTGGACAGGGCACCTACGAGCAGTACTTC